These T cell receptor beta chains were read from a single sample in a study of blood T cell repertoires in COVID-19. Only in-frame clones appear in the TCRdb table, and some are missing; sequencing was by immunoSEQ multiplex PCR. This table holds 250,000 or so clones, more than 70% found once. Material for sequencing was PBMCs or T cells enriched from blood (not recorded which). The receptor source for this set is a middle-aged woman with acute COVID-19. Both conserved end residues are part of each CDR3. A clone size is listed for some rows: how often the clone was seen (once, few, many), or a class if it is expanded.

v_call	clone_size	j_call	cdr3_aa
TRBV24-1	.	TRBJ2-3	CATSVGQASTDTQYF
TRBV11-3	.	TRBJ2-5	CASSLVIQGMETQYF
TRBV6-2/TRBV6-3	.	TRBJ1-2	CATSGASTNYGYTF
TRBV14	.	TRBJ1-4	CASSQWQGTTNEKLFF
TRBV30	.	TRBJ1-5	CAWSASGHGNQPQHF
TRBV28	.	TRBJ1-1	CASSPDRANTEAFF
TRBV21-1	once	TRBJ1-3	CASSTHLGQAAENSENTIYF
TRBV19	.	TRBJ1-1	CASSVTHMNTEAFF
TRBV7-9	.	TRBJ1-1	CASSSSRTEAFF
TRBV5-1	.	TRBJ2-6	CASRSTGTASGANVLTF
TRBV19	.	TRBJ1-4	CASSIVFPREKLFF
TRBV3-1/TRBV3-2	.	TRBJ2-2	CASSQGGPRELFF
TRBV18	.	TRBJ1-5	CASSPGTGGRQPQHF
TRBV30	.	TRBJ2-1	CAWRDGSPYNEQFF
TRBV5-4	.	TRBJ2-7	CASSLGSSATSYEQYF
TRBV29-1	.	TRBJ1-1	CSARTTGLNTEAFF
TRBV3-1/TRBV3-2	once	TRBJ1-3	CASSGQALSGNTIYF
TRBV9	.	TRBJ2-3	CASSLGDPSTDTQYF
TRBV12-5	.	TRBJ2-2	CASGLGPGTGTGELFF
TRBV11-3	.	TRBJ1-2	CASSTTDNYGYTF
TRBV9	.	TRBJ2-7	CASSVGGQGLYEQYF
TRBV24-1	.	TRBJ1-5	CATSDRTAQPQHF
TRBV30	.	TRBJ2-4	CAWREGTGLGAKNIQYF
TRBV6-2/TRBV6-3	.	TRBJ2-1	CASSYNRDRVQFF
TRBV5-1	.	TRBJ2-3	CASSFLGVPDTQYF
TRBV7-9	.	TRBJ1-2	CASSLEQGRYTF
TRBV7-8	.	TRBJ2-7	CASSKEPGAYEQYF
TRBV10-3	.	TRBJ2-3	CAISDWRVGGTDTQYF
TRBV12-3/TRBV12-4	.	TRBJ2-1	CASSLTTYNEQFF
TRBV5-6	.	TRBJ2-3	CASSPLKRQGPTDTQYF
TRBV14	.	TRBJ1-4	CASSQRGWNEKLFF
TRBV2	.	TRBJ1-2	CASGRPGNGYTF
TRBV13	.	TRBJ1-6	CASSSSGQAAHNSPLHF
TRBV7-2	.	TRBJ2-2	CASSLQGYIGELFF
TRBV5-1	once	TRBJ2-3	CASSLVTRGGTDTQYF
TRBV6-2/TRBV6-3	.	TRBJ1-1	CASSSGAGGTEAFF
TRBV18	.	TRBJ2-1	CASSPPTSGVSSYNEQFF
TRBV2	.	TRBJ1-5	CASSYRGGQPQHF
TRBV5-5	.	TRBJ1-3	CASSLAGNSGNTIYF